This T cell receptor beta chain emerged from a study of cytomegalovirus exposure and HLA in healthy donors (dated by TCRdb to 2015 to 2018). As for the study more broadly: According to an earlier analysis of several hundred of the donors, 150 million to 200 million T cells yielded over 90 million unique TCR beta sequences and 276 Gb of sequence data. An early release that covered about 600 HLA-typed donors contained approximately 300 gigabases of sequencing data and about 93 million unique TCR sequences. Of the 398 genotyped donors, roughly 80% fell in the genetic ancestry cluster associated with self-reported Caucasian donors. The study was designed to test whether signatures of past pathogen exposure could be identified by cataloging public T cell receptors. The T cell repertoires of roughly 660 subjects were profiled by immunosequencing and related to cytomegalovirus serostatus. Besides the first cohort of around 670 subjects, a separate validation cohort made up of 120 different subjects was used. The study combined high-throughput TCR immunosequencing, statistical association of individual TCRs with disease status, and machine learning to predict cytomegalovirus infection status. A later analysis re-examined previously published TCR beta repertoires from roughly 650 donors and added high-resolution HLA genotyping to investigate patterns of TCR occurrence. The later analysis used no new phenotypic data to find candidate immune exposures, relying instead on TCR beta sequences and their occurrence across donors. An earlier analysis of several hundred of the donors used high-throughput TCR beta sequencing to judge whether each TCR beta V gene segment behaved as functional or pseudogenic. Donor age, sex, ethnicity and CMV serostatus were compiled alongside the repertoire data. In a later genetic analysis, genome-wide SNP genotypes for about three fifths of the roughly 670 donors were used, and that subset was treated as a discovery cohort. Every discovery cohort repertoire had been produced on one sequencing platform. Class I and class II HLA loci were covered by the typing at four-digit resolution. The number of donors typed differed by locus, with roughly 620-640 for A, B, C, DRB1 and DQB1, around 520 for DQA1, over 600 for DPA1, and some 470 for DPB1. Five DR-DQ haplotypes were treated as single units for association and clustering because of strong linkage in the cohort. Across some 400 genotyped donors of the cohort, an average of roughly 250,000 unique TCR beta nucleotide sequences per donor were sequenced, and roughly 18% of those sequences were non-productive. What the authors observed across the whole study: A cluster of highly shared sequence variants was judged likely to represent a technical artifact of the sequencing pipeline. The classifier was reported to diagnose cytomegalovirus status with high specificity and sensitivity in both the original cohort and the validation cohort. A later analysis found that most CMV-associated TCR beta chains appeared HLA-restricted, with HLA associations seemingly driven largely by CMV exposure. A further reported finding was that TCR beta sequences accurately predicted the HLA-A and HLA-B alleles for most subjects in the first cohort. Correlated functional status among segregating V segments might reflect linkage disequilibrium, but an unknown experimental factor could not be ruled out. Because HLA typing was unavailable for some donors at each locus, only the typed subset was used in association tests. Specific HLA alleles were associated with more than 15,000 TCR beta sequences at a false discovery rate of 0.05 in a later analysis. The cohort was sequenced for TCR beta chains only, and without alpha or paired-chain data the features that could be detected were limited. A total of about 180 TCR beta chains were listed by the study as associated with cytomegalovirus. It was suggested by the authors that the approach could potentially be generalized to other disease states and immunological phenotypes. Because counts were too low, 15 to 20 rarely observed V segments, including chromosome 9 orphons, were excluded from the earlier analysis of 587 of the donors. V-gene and J-gene trimming of TCR beta chains was associated with a missense DCLRE1C variant in a later genetic analysis, and the association was replicated in an independent cohort. Most TCR sequences were observed very rarely across donors, whereas some public TCRs were present in many individuals. The only immune exposure information available for the cohort was CMV serostatus. A later analysis found that TCR association rates varied across HLA loci, with DRB1 alleles showing the most associated TCRs and HLA-C alleles the fewest. The presence/absence analyses assumed that sequencing depth was roughly uniform across donors, and that assumption may not be true. In vitro tests confirmed that a few of the cytomegalovirus-associated TCR beta chains recognize cytomegalovirus antigens. Several of the top co-occurrence clusters appeared to be linked to parvovirus B19, influenza, CMV and Epstein-Barr virus, according to a later analysis. When HLA alleles, especially DR and DQ, strongly co-occurred, attributing TCR associations to individual alleles was difficult. In a later analysis, HLA-associated TCR beta chains were found to be more clonally expanded and to have lower generation probabilities than equally common non-associated chains. In a later genetic analysis, fewer N-insertions in productive TCRs were reported among donors in an Asian-associated ancestry cluster than the approximately 710-donor mean. An earlier analysis of some 590 of the donors showed that most TCR beta V segments appeared in productive rearrangements either about 90% or about 30% of the time, which broadly matched IMGT annotations.

The library relied on the immunoSEQ multiplex PCR assay. For the multiplex PCR, a mixture combining 60 forward primers for TCR Vbeta segments and 13 reverse primers for TCR Jbeta segments was used. The CDR3 region of rearranged TCR beta genes was amplified from genomic DNA by a multiplex PCR assay. On the Illumina HiSeq System, the amplified TCR beta libraries were sequenced as 87-base-pair reads. In the paper's pipeline: Across the 500 to 750 repertoires, a later analysis counted roughly 77 million unique TCR beta chains, some 11 million of which were shared by at least two donors. To remove PCR and sequencing errors, raw reads were error-corrected and collapsed into unique sequences using a nearest-neighbor algorithm that merged closely related sequences. To assign V, D and J gene segments, CDR3 sequences were aligned to IMGT reference sequences. Each retained sequence needed at least a six-nucleotide match to both a V gene segment and a J gene segment. A rearrangement counted as productive if the CDR3 had no stop codons and remained in frame with V and J, and every other rearrangement counted as non-productive. Following IMGT convention, CDR3 was defined as the stretch from the second conserved V-encoded cysteine up to the conserved J-encoded phenylalanine. The earlier analysis of more than 450 of the donors excluded sequences that lacked an unambiguous match to a single V gene segment. In an earlier analysis of some 590 of the donors, a V segment was called functional when productive rearrangements were above 56.7%, and segregating when the standard deviation between donors exceeded 5%. A statistical classification framework was built to diagnose cytomegalovirus status from the catalog of TCR beta chain sequences. V and J gene assignment, in a later analysis, came from comparing TCR nucleotide sequences with IMGT/GENE-DB human TR gene sequences. In a later analysis, CDR3 sequences and most-parsimonious VDJ recombination scenarios were assigned using the TCRdist pipeline. In a later analysis, each TCR beta chain was defined by its CDR3 amino acid sequence together with its V-gene family, and reads lacking a unique V-gene family were excluded. To address suspected cross-contamination and a sequencing artifact, a later analysis removed around 600 highly shared, low-generation-probability nucleotide sequences. A later analysis calculated a clonal expansion index for each public chain from normalized within-repertoire ranks of inferred template counts. In a later analysis, generation probabilities were computed with a VDJ recombination model fitted to out-of-frame rearrangements, and the resulting probabilities were checked against IGoR. In a later analysis, TCR-TCR, TCR-HLA and TCR-CMV co-occurrence was scored with hypergeometric tests, and a repertoire-size bias correction was applied to TCR pairs. To estimate false discovery rates, a later analysis permuted the HLA or CMV assignments 20 times. In a later analysis, co-occurring TCRs were grouped with DBSCAN, and TCRdist sequence similarity was added when clustering was performed within HLA-allele-positive subsets. Co-occurrence clustering excluded repertoires with fewer than 30,000 or more than 120,000 public chains, plus five with anomalous nucleotide sharing. Not all clones reach the TCRdb copy of this immuneACCESS table, which keeps in-frame sequences only. Checked studies attribute under half of the gap to unresolved V genes and leave the rest unexplained. V, J and clone size derive from that table, while D and trimming were established from the DNA sequence. Across this sample there are 150,000 to 200,000 clones, with around 84% seen only once. Approximately 3% of the sample lies in the top ten.

About this clone itself: It lacks a known antigen. No much larger clone exists at a distance of one base, and base qualities are not known.

The cohort consisted of some 730 healthy bone marrow donors. All cohort members were sampled while nominally healthy, although unrecorded immune exposures were likely present. The donor tested CMV seronegative, placing the donor among the 300 to 400 seronegative members of the cohort. Every donor gave a peripheral blood sample, and the peripheral blood mononuclear cells from that sample were used for TCR beta sequencing. Genomic DNA was extracted from the blood cell samples with the Qiagen DNeasy Blood Extraction Kit. The sequencing input was PBMCs. The origin of this receptor is a woman in her thirties or forties in good health and CMV-seronegative.

The CDR3 has the sequence CASSWSRVSDTQYF. The nucleotide sequence is TGTGCCAGCAGTTGGAGCAGGGTCTCAGATACGCAGTATTTT. The chain joins TRBV6-1 to TRBJ2-3, with TRBD1 as a weak D call on 5 bases. For CDR1 and CDR2, the germline V gene lists MNHNS and SASEGT. Trimming removed 5 bases from V and 4 bases from J, leaving 13 bases between the germline ends. Its CDR3 holds 14 amino acids, cysteine through phenylalanine. The kept DNA is CDR3 alone, 42 bases in frame from the first base.